This is a list of T cell receptor beta chains from one sample in a study of spatial heterogeneity in lung cancer. TCRdb used MiXCR to reprocess the 5' RACE reads, holding one entry per CDR3 protein. Among under 150,000 distinct CDR3 sequences listed, approximately 12% were seen once. This sample comprised PBMCs, obtained at follow-up. Receptors originate from a male donor with early-stage non-small cell lung cancer. The CDR3 runs from the conserved cysteine through the conserved F or W. Fields, in order: CDR3 DNA, CDR3 protein, J gene, CDR3 length, clone size, V gene, D gene. D genes are given only for firm matches. Some rows have no size entry. The others give once, few or many, or a class for an expanded clone.

TGCGCCAGCAGCTTGGCCGGTTGGGGGAATTCACCCCTCCACTTT CASSLAGWGNSPLHF TRBJ1-6 15 NA TRBV5-1 NA
TGTGCCACCAGTGATTACAGGGGCCTTAAAGAGACCCAGTACTTC CATSDYRGLKETQYF TRBJ2-5 15 many TRBV24-1 TRBD1
TGCGCCAGCAGCATCCCGGGGGGACCCTACAATGAGCAGTTCTTC CASSIPGGPYNEQFF TRBJ2-1 15 NA TRBV5-1 TRBD2
TGTGCCAGTACCCGGGGCCCCCTTTACGATGAGCAGTTCTTC CASTRGPLYDEQFF TRBJ2-1 14 few TRBV9 NA
TGTGCCAGCAGCCCCATTGGACTAGCGAGGACCCAGTACTTC CASSPIGLARTQYF TRBJ2-5 14 few TRBV11-2 TRBD2
TGTGCCAGCAGTTCACCGGACAGGACCTACGAGCAGTACTTC CASSSPDRTYEQYF TRBJ2-7 14 NA TRBV28 TRBD1
TGTGCCAGCATACTATCGGCCCCAGCGAACACTGAAGCTTTCTTT CASILSAPANTEAFF TRBJ1-1 15 NA TRBV12-3/TRBV12-4 NA
TGCAGTGCTGATCCGGGACAGGGGGTAAACTATGGCTACACCTTC CSADPGQGVNYGYTF TRBJ1-2 15 few TRBV20-1 TRBD1
TGCGCCAGCAGCCAAGGGGCAGAAAAGGCCAACTACGAGCAGTACTTC CASSQGAEKANYEQYF TRBJ2-7 16 few TRBV4-1 NA
TGTGCCATCAGTGCGGACAGCTCGAACACTGAAGCTTTCTTT CAISADSSNTEAFF TRBJ1-1 14 NA TRBV10-3 NA
TGCGCCAGCAGCTTGGGCCCCACAGGGGGCGGGAACAATGAGCAGTTCTTC CASSLGPTGGGNNEQFF TRBJ2-1 17 few TRBV5-1 TRBD1
TGTGCCAGCAGTCAAGACAGGGGGCAAGATACGCAGTATTTT CASSQDRGQDTQYF TRBJ2-3 14 NA TRBV28 TRBD1
TGTGCCAGCAGCTTTTCGGGCGGTGGAAACACCATATATTTT CASSFSGGGNTIYF TRBJ1-3 14 NA TRBV7-9 NA
TGTGCCATCAGACCGGGACGGTCTAATGAAAAACTGTTTTTT CAIRPGRSNEKLFF TRBJ1-4 14 NA TRBV10-3 NA
TGTGCCAGCAGCCCCAGTCGGACAGGGAGGGGCCTAGCTTTCTTT CASSPSRTGRGLAFF TRBJ1-1 15 many TRBV7-8 TRBD1
TGTGCCACCAACGGGGAAAACCAAGAGACCCAGTACTTC CATNGENQETQYF TRBJ2-5 13 few TRBV24-1 NA
TGTGCCAGCAGCTTAGGTCAGAGTCTGGTTCAGCAGGATGCTTTCTTT CASSLGQSLVQQDAFF TRBJ1-1 16 NA TRBV7-2 NA
TGTGCCACCAGTGATTCGACAGGGCGAAATCAGCCCCAGCATTTT CATSDSTGRNQPQHF TRBJ1-5 15 few TRBV24-1 TRBD1
TGTGCCAGCAGCCAAACCGACAGGTCCTACGAGCAGTACTTC CASSQTDRSYEQYF TRBJ2-7 14 few TRBV3-1 NA
TGTGCCAGCAGAGGACAGGGGGTAGCAGATACGCAGTATTTT CASRGQGVADTQYF TRBJ2-3 14 many TRBV2 TRBD1
TGTGCCAGCGGGCCGGGGACCCAGTACTTC CASGPGTQYF TRBJ2-5 10 few TRBV7-2 NA
TGTGCCAGCAGCTCAGGGACTAGCGGGGGGGCGAGTGAGACCCAGTACTTC CASSSGTSGGASETQYF TRBJ2-5 17 few TRBV7-6 TRBD2
TGTGCCAGCAGAGTACAGGGGGGAGAGACCCAGTACTTC CASRVQGGETQYF TRBJ2-5 13 many TRBV2 TRBD1
TGTGCCAGCAGGGGGGGACACGGGGAGCTGTTTTTT CASRGGHGELFF TRBJ2-2 12 NA TRBV25-1 NA
TGCGCCAGCAGCCCAAGCGGACGGCAGTCTAATGAAAAACTGTTTTTT CASSPSGRQSNEKLFF TRBJ1-4 16 many TRBV4-1 NA
TGTGCCATCAGTGACTCGGACAGGAGCCGATTTTCCTACAATGAGCAGTTCTTC CAISDSDRSRFSYNEQFF TRBJ2-1 18 many TRBV10-3 TRBD1
TGTGCCAGCAGCTGGGGACGGGGAAATCTCGGTCAGCCCCAGCATTTT CASSWGRGNLGQPQHF TRBJ1-5 16 few TRBV5-6 NA